This record concerns one T cell receptor (beta chain) sequence. The sample originates from a study of control samples from healthy donors and cancer patients. Here immunoSEQ multiplex PCR was the method, and the copy in TCRdb shows in-frame clones only, minus some. The repertoire holds 85,000 to 90,000 clones, with roughly 89% as singletons. V was trimmed by 6 bases and J by 12 bases, leaving 18 bases between them. Germline CDR1 reads LNHDA; CDR2 reads SQIVND (reference sequence). CDR3 length equals 13 residues. The chain recombines TRBV19 with TRBJ2-1; D is ambiguous. The sequence was obtained from a woman between 45 and 60 years old with colorectal cancer. Sequenced material: PBMCs. The CDR3 nucleotides are TGTGCCAGTAGCCCAACACCAGGATTTCGGCAGTTCTTC. Translated, it gives CASSPTPGFRQFF.